Listed below are T cell receptor beta chains from one sample, sequenced in a study of T cell responses to AZD1222 COVID-19 vaccine. Here immunoSEQ multiplex PCR was the method, and the copy in TCRdb shows in-frame clones only, minus some. Here the sample spans 150,000 or so clones, around 92% being singletons. This specimen was peripheral blood, taken 28 days after the second AZD1222 dose. The receptors stem from an adult who received the AZD1222 COVID-19 vaccine. Both conserved end residues are part of each CDR3. D genes are given only for firm matches. Clone size is shown for a subset of rows, as once, few, many or a class of expanded clone.

cdr3_nt	cdr3_aa	clone_size	v_call	j_call	d_call
TGTGCCAGCACCTCTAGTCGGGGCATGAACACTGAAGCTTTCTTT	CASTSSRGMNTEAFF	.	TRBV2	TRBJ1-1	.
TGTGCCAGCGCTGGAGTCAGGGTGACCGGCTACACCTTC	CASAGVRVTGYTF	.	TRBV28	TRBJ1-2	.
TGTGCCAGCAGTTTGGGTAGGGTTAGAGGCTACACCTTC	CASSLGRVRGYTF	few	TRBV28	TRBJ1-2	.
TGTGCCAGCAGTTACAGCGAGGGGGTAGATACGCAGTATTTT	CASSYSEGVDTQYF	once	TRBV6-2/TRBV6-3	TRBJ2-3	.
TGCGCCAGCATGGTCGGGAGCGGCTCCTACAATGAGCAGTTCTTC	CASMVGSGSYNEQFF	.	TRBV10-2	TRBJ2-1	.
TGTGCCAGCAGTTACAGGGTCAATGAGCAGTTCTTC	CASSYRVNEQFF	once	TRBV6-2/TRBV6-3	TRBJ2-1	.
TGTGCCAGCAGCCGAGGGACAGTCGACTATGGCTACACCTTC	CASSRGTVDYGYTF	.	TRBV3-1/TRBV3-2	TRBJ1-2	TRBD1
TGTGCCAGCAGCCTAAGGGGGGGGTACGAGCAGTACTTC	CASSLRGGYEQYF	.	TRBV3-1/TRBV3-2	TRBJ2-7	.
TGTGCCAGTATTCCCATTGGACAGGGGATGAACACTGAAGCTTTCTTT	CASIPIGQGMNTEAFF	few	TRBV19	TRBJ1-1	TRBD1
TGCGCCAGCAGCCAAGAGCGGGCGACTAGCACAAAGAGCTCCTACAATGAGCAGTTCTTC	CASSQERATSTKSSYNEQFF	.	TRBV4-1	TRBJ2-1	TRBD2
TGTGCCTGGAGTGTCTCTCGGGGCTACACCTTC	CAWSVSRGYTF	.	TRBV30	TRBJ1-2	.
TGTGCCAGTAGCCAGGACGCGAACACCGGGGAGCTGTTTTTT	CASSQDANTGELFF	.	TRBV19	TRBJ2-2	.
TGTGCCAGCAGCTTGGTAGCGGGAGGGTTTCGCAATGAGCAGTTCTTC	CASSLVAGGFRNEQFF	.	TRBV7-9	TRBJ2-1	TRBD2
TGCGCCAGCAGCTTGATGGGAGCAACTAATGAAAAACTGTTTTTT	CASSLMGATNEKLFF	.	TRBV5-1	TRBJ1-4	.
TGTGCCAGTACCCCGGAGCGGGCGGGCCCCTACAATGAGCAGTTCTTC	CASTPERAGPYNEQFF	once	TRBV19	TRBJ2-1	.
TGTGCCTGGGCCCCGGACAGGGGGCGAGGCTACACCTTC	CAWAPDRGRGYTF	.	TRBV30	TRBJ1-2	TRBD1
TGTGCCAGCAGTTACCGTCGGACATTCTCTGGAAACACCATATATTTT	CASSYRRTFSGNTIYF	.	TRBV6-2/TRBV6-3	TRBJ1-3	.
TGTGCCAGCAGTATTAGACTGGTAGACTACGAGCAGTACTTC	CASSIRLVDYEQYF	.	TRBV2	TRBJ2-7	.
TGTGCCAGCAGATCCCAGGGAGGCACTGAAGCTTTCTTT	CASRSQGGTEAFF	.	TRBV12-3/TRBV12-4	TRBJ1-1	.
TGTGCCTGGCAAGGGGGGAACACTGAAGCTTTCTTT	CAWQGGNTEAFF	.	TRBV30	TRBJ1-1	.
TGTGCCAGCGGCGAGTTCTATGGCTACACCTTC	CASGEFYGYTF	.	TRBV6-5	TRBJ1-2	.
TGTGCCAGCAGCTTGCCCGGCGAGCAGTACTTC	CASSLPGEQYF	.	TRBV5-6	TRBJ2-7	.
TGTGCCAGCGAATCAGGGGAGAGAAATGGCTACACCTTC	CASESGERNGYTF	.	TRBV18	TRBJ1-2	.
TGCGCCAGCAGCTTGGCAGTCCAGGTCTACGAGCAGTACTTC	CASSLAVQVYEQYF	.	TRBV5-1	TRBJ2-7	.
TGTGCCAGCAGCGTAGGAGGCGGGAGTGGTGACGAGCAGTACTTC	CASSVGGGSGDEQYF	few	TRBV9	TRBJ2-7	TRBD2
TGCAGTGCTAGGACCACCTACGAGCAGTACTTC	CSARTTYEQYF	.	TRBV20-1	TRBJ2-7	.
TGCGCCAGCAGCTCCGATCGGCCCGACACTGAAGCTTTCTTT	CASSSDRPDTEAFF	.	TRBV5-1	TRBJ1-1	.
TGTGCCAGTAGTATGAGTGGTGATGAGCCCCAGCATTTT	CASSMSGDEPQHF	.	TRBV19	TRBJ1-5	.
TGTGCCAGCACCCCCTTACAGCGGGAGGGCAGGGGCAATGAGCAGTTCTTC	CASTPLQREGRGNEQFF	.	TRBV13	TRBJ2-1	TRBD2
TGTGCCAGCAGTGTTCTTCAGGGGAGAGAAGCTTTCTTT	CASSVLQGREAFF	.	TRBV2	TRBJ1-1	.
TGTGCCAGCAGAGAGGGGGGGAACACTGAAGCTTTCTTT	CASREGGNTEAFF	.	TRBV28	TRBJ1-1	.
TGTGCCTGGAGTCGGGACAGAGGCTCTGGAAACACCATATATTTT	CAWSRDRGSGNTIYF	.	TRBV30	TRBJ1-3	TRBD1